These 32 T cell receptor beta chains originate from one sample sequenced in a study of cytomegalovirus exposure and HLA in healthy donors. The PCR contained 60 Vbeta and 13 Jbeta primers. Generated by immunoSEQ multiplex PCR, the TCRdb table keeps only in-frame clones and is missing some. The sample includes 150,000 or so clones. Input material: PBMCs. These receptors were obtained from a woman between 40 and 55 years old in good health and CMV-seropositive.

The chain links TRBV7-2 to TRBJ2-3, with 14 bases that match TRBD2. Looked up from germline, CDR1 is SGHTA and CDR2 is FQGNSA. J lost 2 bases, V lost 5 bases, and 9 bases had no gene match. The CDR3 extends over 18 amino acids. The CDR3 coding sequence is TGTGCCAGCAGCATCCTGACTAGCGGGGGGGGTTTCACAGATACGCAGTATTTT. Amino acids: CASSILTSGGGFTDTQYF.

Here the CDR3 DNA reads TGTGCCAGCAAGGCCGGAGCGAGCACAGATACGCAGTATTTT. Encoded protein: CASKAGASTDTQYF. V and J are TRBV6-5 and TRBJ2-3, with D unclear. This CDR3 is built from 14 residues. Germline CDR1 and CDR2: MNHEY and SVGAGI. V lost 7 bases and J 0 bases, leaving 11 bases between the germline ends.

This sequence joins TRBV19 and TRBJ1-4; TRBD1 might be the D (5 bases). The germline V and J ends were trimmed by 7 bases and 3 bases, with 12 bases remaining between them. This CDR3 comprises 14 residues. CDR1 LNHDA and CDR2 SQIVND come from the germline V gene (reference sequence). The CDR3 sequence is CASMRGLANEKLFF. The CDR3 DNA is TGTGCCAGTATGAGGGGACTCGCTAATGAAAAACTGTTTTTT.

V is TRBV5-4 and J is TRBJ1-1, with D possibly TRBD1 on 5 matching bases. The germline gives CDR1 SGHNT, CDR2 YYREEE (reference sequence). V lost 4 bases and J lost 0, with 7 bases in between. CDR3 length equals 13 residues. The CDR3 DNA sequence: TGTGCCAGCAGCCCGGGGGTGAACACTGAAGCTTTCTTT. As protein: CASSPGVNTEAFF.

V gene TRBV13 combines with J gene TRBJ2-7; 12 bases line up with TRBD2. The CDR3 contains 16 residues. The V gene's germline CDR1 is PRHDT and CDR2 FYEKMQ (reference sequence). Unmatched junction bases numbered 7, after V lost 3 bases and J lost 4 bases. CDR3 coding DNA: TGTGCCAGCAGCTTTTTTGGCACTAGCGGGGGGTACGAGCAGTACTTC. It yields the protein CASSFFGTSGGYEQYF.

The rearrangement uses TRBV19 and TRBJ2-7, with 11 bases identical to TRBD1. The CDR3 length is 15 residues. The germline gives CDR1 LNHDA, CDR2 SQIVND (reference sequence). With V trimmed by 3 bases and J by 2 bases, 3 bases remained unmatched. CDR3 residues: CASSMTGQGAYEQYF. The CDR3 DNA reads as TGTGCCAGTAGTATGACGGGACAGGGGGCCTACGAGCAGTACTTC.

The gene calls are TRBV2 and TRBJ2-7; perhaps TRBD1 as D (5 bases). Deletions cut 6 bases from V and 1 base from J, with 16 bases between. Germline V gene sequence: CDR1 SNHLY, CDR2 FYNNEI. The CDR3 totals 15 residues. The CDR3 here is CASSPRRVGSYEQYF. The CDR3, as DNA: TGTGCCAGCAGCCCCCGCAGGGTAGGGTCCTACGAGCAGTACTTC.

The rearrangement links TRBV28 to TRBJ1-5; D possibly corresponds to TRBD1 (5 bases). This CDR3 is built from 15 residues. Germline CDR1 is MDHEN and CDR2 is SYDVKM. The ends were cut back, 7 bases at V and 5 bases at J, with 18 bases in the middle. The CDR3 nucleotides read TGTGCCAGCACCCCAACCGGGGGAAATTATCAGCCCCAGCATTTT. It codes for CASTPTGGNYQPQHF.

The gene calls are TRBV7-2 and TRBJ2-1; 7 positions match TRBD1. V shed 5 bases and J 6 bases; nucleotides not matched to a gene: 4. The CDR3 has 13 amino acids. From germline, CDR1 is SGHTA and CDR2 FQGNSA. This chain's CDR3 is CASSAGGTNEQFF. The CDR3 bases are TGTGCCAGCAGCGCAGGGGGTACCAATGAGCAGTTCTTC. Supplemented by reference TRBV7-2 and TRBJ2-1, the full variable domain reads GAGVSQSPSNKVTEKGKDVELRCDPISGHTALYWYRQSLGQGLEFLIYFQGNSAPDKSGLPSDRFSAERTGGSVSTLTIQRTQQEDSAVYLCASSAGGTNEQFFGPGTRLTVL.

The chain carries TRBV9 and TRBJ2-3; no reliable D call. The CDR3 consists of 15 residues. Trimming pared 0 bases from V and 2 bases from J, leaving 10 bases between. Germline CDR1 and CDR2: SGDLS and YYNGEE. The DNA for the CDR3 is TGTGCCAGCAGCGTAGCATACAGACACACAGATACGCAGTATTTT. This encodes CASSVAYRHTDTQYF.

V usage is TRBV5-4 and J usage is TRBJ2-7; the match to TRBD2 covers 14 bases. The length of the CDR3 is 17 residues. Germline V gene data show CDR1 as SGHNT and CDR2 as YYREEE (reference sequence). Trimming removed 3 bases from V and 6 bases from J; junction bases left unmatched: 11. CDR3 amino acids: CASSSGTSGSSVSEQYF. Here the CDR3 DNA reads TGTGCCAGCAGCTCCGGGACTAGCGGGAGCTCGGTCAGCGAGCAGTACTTC.

The chain combines TRBV7-2 with TRBJ2-7; D may be TRBD2 (8 bases). V lost 2 bases to trimming and J lost 7 bases, with 18 bases between them. There are 15 residues in the CDR3. Germline lookup yields CDR1 SGHTA and CDR2 FQGNSA. The CDR3 nucleotides read TGTGCCAGCAGCTTATCGGGAGGGGGCCGCTCGGAGCAGTACTTC. It codes for CASSLSGGGRSEQYF.

The V call is TRBV28, the J call TRBJ1-5; 10 positions agree with TRBD1. Germline V gene lookup returns CDR1 MDHEN and CDR2 SYDVKM. This CDR3 is built from 16 residues. After removal of 4 bases from V and 4 bases from J, the junction contained 7 bases not matched to a gene. The DNA for the CDR3 is TGTGCCAGCAGTTCAAGGGGACAGGGGATTAATCAGCCCCAGCATTTT. It codes for CASSSRGQGINQPQHF.

The V and J genes are TRBV10-1 and TRBJ2-5, with D possibly being TRBD1 (5 bases). The better agreement between TRBJ2-7 and the DNA end casts doubt on the J call. This CDR3 spans 14 amino acids. CDR1 and CDR2 from the germline V gene are WNHNN and SYGVQD (reference sequence). In DNA, the CDR3 is TGCGCCAGCAGTGAGTCTGACAGAACCTACGAGCAGTACTTC. This codes for CASSESDRTYEQYF.

The V gene is TRBV28, the J gene TRBJ2-5; 9 bases align to TRBD2. The CDR3 extends over 17 amino acids. Germline V gene sequence: CDR1 MDHEN, CDR2 SYDVKM. V lost 9 bases, J lost 6 bases, and 20 bases stayed unmatched. The CDR3 is CARIPSLAGPLGKTQYF. CDR3 coding DNA: TGTGCCAGGATACCCTCTCTAGCGGGACCCCTAGGGAAGACCCAGTACTTC.

The chain recombines TRBV19 with TRBJ2-5; 7 bases align to TRBD2. CDR1 is LNHDA and CDR2 is SQIVND in the germline V gene (reference sequence). With V trimmed by 5 bases and J by 5 bases, 17 bases remained unmatched. This CDR3 is 17 amino acids long. Here the CDR3 reads CASSPSIGGAAGETQYF. DNA for the CDR3: TGTGCCAGTAGTCCTTCGATCGGGGGAGCAGCGGGGGAGACCCAGTACTTC.

The CDR3 nucleotides are TGTGCCAGCAGTTACTCCTGGGACAGGGACCACGAGCAGTACTTC. This encodes CASSYSWDRDHEQYF. J is TRBJ2-7 and V is TRBV6-5, with 9 positions matching TRBD1. V lost 0 bases, J lost 5 bases, and 5 bases stayed unmatched. The CDR3 length is 15 residues. CDR1 and CDR2 (germline): MNHEY, SVGAGI.

The rearrangement links TRBV9 to TRBJ2-1; 9 bases align to TRBD2. The CDR3 is 18 amino acids. The V segment lost 1 base and the J segment 10 bases; nucleotides outside the gene matches: 18. Germline CDR1 reads SGDLS; CDR2 reads YYNGEE. In DNA form, the CDR3 reads TGTGCCAGCAGCGTAAAGTCCCTAGCGGGGCCCCAGGGGCGGGAGCAGTTCTTC. Its protein is CASSVKSLAGPQGREQFF.

The rearrangement joins TRBV9 to TRBJ2-1, with TRBD2 as a possible D gene (6 bases). CDR1 and CDR2 (germline): SGDLS, YYNGEE. V lost 0 bases to trimming and J lost 4 bases, with 11 bases between them. CDR3 size: 15 residues. In DNA, the CDR3 is TGTGCCAGCAGCGTAGATACGGGAGCATACAATGAGCAGTTCTTC. This sequence encodes CASSVDTGAYNEQFF.

In DNA, the CDR3 is TGCGCCAGTAGAACCGGAGGGTTCGACAATCAGCCCCAGCATTTT. Residues: CASRTGGFDNQPQHF. This chain joins TRBV10-2 and TRBJ1-5; no clear D. Trimming cost V 9 bases and J 3 bases, with 18 bases left between them. This CDR3 has 15 residues. Per the germline V gene, CDR1 is WSHSY and CDR2 is SAAADI.

The chain employs TRBV28 and TRBJ1-1; D uncertain. Germline V gives CDR1 MDHEN, CDR2 SYDVKM. The length of the CDR3 is 12 residues. With 5 bases removed from V and 8 bases from J, the gap between germline ends came to 12 bases. This chain's CDR3 is CASSDTASEAFF. The CDR3 DNA sequence: TGTGCCAGCAGTGACACAGCCTCCGAAGCTTTCTTT.

The genes are TRBV7-2 and TRBJ2-3; D is perhaps TRBD1 (6 bases). The CDR3 extends over 15 amino acids. Germline CDR1 and CDR2: SGHTA and FQGNSA. V gave up 3 bases and J gave up 2 bases, with 12 bases separating them. The CDR3 region has the DNA TGTGCCAGCAGCTTGATGACAGGCCCCACAGATACGCAGTATTTT. It specifies CASSLMTGPTDTQYF.

The V call is TRBV4-1, the J call TRBJ2-1; D call uncertain. CDR1 is MGHRA, CDR2 YSYEKL, per germline. The CDR3 has 15 residues. V lost 0 bases to trimming and J lost 2 bases, with 8 bases between them. CDR3 DNA sequence: TGCGCCAGCAGCCAAGAACTACTTCCCTACAATGAGCAGTTCTTC. This gives the protein CASSQELLPYNEQFF.

This chain connects TRBV7-2 to TRBJ1-1; D is ambiguous. Deletions cut 3 bases from V and 0 bases from J, with 8 bases between. Germline V lookup: CDR1 SGHTA, CDR2 FQGNSA. This CDR3 has 14 amino acids. The DNA for the CDR3 is TGTGCCAGCAGCTTGGAGGGAATGAACACTGAAGCTTTCTTT. The encoded protein is CASSLEGMNTEAFF.

The chain links TRBV15 to TRBJ1-1; possible D gene TRBD1, 5 bases. Germline V gives CDR1 LNHNV, CDR2 YYDKDF (reference sequence). Trimming took off 4 bases at V and 1 base at J, with 13 bases between the two ends. The CDR3 loop spans 15 amino acids. The CDR3: CATSNLGGENTEAFF. In nucleotides, the CDR3 is TGTGCCACCAGCAATTTGGGGGGGGAGAACACTGAAGCTTTCTTT.

This chain joins TRBV29-1 and TRBJ1-5, with TRBD1 matching over 9 bases. V lost 5 bases to trimming and J lost 8 bases; unmatched junction nucleotides: 4. CDR3 length equals 12 residues. Germline-derived CDR1 and CDR2 are SQVTM and ANQGSEA. The CDR3 DNA is TGCAGCGTTCGGGACAGGGATGAGCCCCAGCATTTT. Translated: CSVRDRDEPQHF.

J is TRBJ1-3 and V is TRBV7-2; no firm D call. CDR1 SGHTA and CDR2 FQGNSA come from the germline V gene. The CDR3 spans 15 residues. The V gene lost 9 bases and the J gene lost 0 bases, with 15 bases spanning the gap. The CDR3 is CASREGSFSGNTIYF. The CDR3 DNA is TGTGCCAGTCGGGAAGGGTCATTCTCTGGAAACACCATATATTTT. Drawing the rest from reference TRBV7-2 and TRBJ1-3, the complete variable domain is GAGVSQSPSNKVTEKGKDVELRCDPISGHTALYWYRQSLGQGLEFLIYFQGNSAPDKSGLPSDRFSAERTGGSVSTLTIQRTQQEDSAVYLCASREGSFSGNTIYFGEGSWLTVV.

The genes are TRBV7-9 and TRBJ1-1; D not resolved. CDR3 length: 14 residues. V was clipped by 3 bases and J by 1 base, with 9 bases between them. Germline V gene data show CDR1 as SEHNR and CDR2 as FQNEAQ (reference sequence). CDR3 bases: TGTGCCAGCAGCTTTGCGGGAGAGAACACTGAAGCTTTCTTT. This sequence encodes CASSFAGENTEAFF.

This rearrangement joins TRBV27 to TRBJ2-7; 10 nucleotides match TRBD2. The CDR3 totals 13 residues. Trimming cost V 6 bases and J 3 bases; bases outside gene matches: 2. The germline gives CDR1 MNHEY, CDR2 SMNVEV (reference sequence). The DNA for the CDR3 is TGTGCCAGCAGACTAGCGGGATTCTACGAGCAGTACTTC. Protein: CASRLAGFYEQYF.

V usage is TRBV9 and J usage is TRBJ2-5, with 7 bases identical to TRBD2. This CDR3 spans 14 amino acids. Trimming at V came to 4 bases and at J to 5 bases, leaving 8 bases not matched to a gene. Germline V gives CDR1 SGDLS, CDR2 YYNGEE. CDR3 in amino acids: CASSPTSRAETQYF. The CDR3 bases are TGTGCCAGCAGCCCGACTAGCAGGGCGGAGACCCAGTACTTC.

This rearrangement joins TRBV18 to TRBJ2-7; maybe TRBD2 (5 bases). Per the germline V gene, CDR1 is KGHSH and CDR2 is LQKENI. V lost 1 base to trimming and J lost 0 bases, with 13 bases between them. The CDR3 is 16 residues long. CDR3 nucleotide sequence: TGTGCCAGCTCACCACTATCAGGCCGGGGCTCCTACGAGCAGTACTTC. This gives the protein CASSPLSGRGSYEQYF.

This chain links TRBV28 with TRBJ2-4, with D hard to call. CDR1 and CDR2 from the germline V gene are MDHEN and SYDVKM. V shed 6 bases and J shed 2 bases, with 17 bases lying between them. The CDR3 has 16 residues. For the CDR3, the DNA is TGTGCCAGCAGCTCATGGCCATCGTCACCCAAAAACATTCAGTACTTC. This encodes CASSSWPSSPKNIQYF.